This paragraph covers one T cell receptor beta chain sequence. This specimen comes from a study of blood T cell repertoires in COVID-19. Study context: The samples span acute and convalescent COVID-19 from the United States, Italy and Spain.

Method: immunoSEQ multiplex PCR; TCRdb's copy keeps in-frame clones and lacks some. This table has about 200,000 clones, 88% appearing once. The junction had 9 bases not matched to a gene; V was cut back by 6 bases and J by 6 bases. This CDR3 contains 14 residues. CDR1 and CDR2 from the germline V gene are MNHEY and SVGAGI. The chain employs TRBV6-5 and TRBJ2-7; 9 bases align to TRBD1. Sequenced sample: peripheral blood. The source is a man younger than 30 with active or convalescent COVID-19. The CDR3 bases are TGTGCCAGCAGAGACGCGGGACAGGGCGGCGAGCAGTACTTC. This gives the protein CASRDAGQGGEQYF.